The clone carrying this T cell receptor beta chain turned up a few times. Using immunoSEQ multiplex PCR, the repertoire was profiled, and TCRdb retains in-frame clones only, with some absent. The sample has 90,000 to 150,000 clones, less than 90% seen once. This entry is derived from a study of blood T cell repertoires in COVID-19. The TCR originated in an older man with acute or convalescent COVID-19. Sequencing input: peripheral blood.

Here the CDR3 reads CASSADPQGGTQYF. Here the CDR3 DNA reads TGTGCCAGCAGCGCCGACCCCCAGGGGGGAACCCAGTACTTC. The chain combines TRBV9 with TRBJ2-5; a possible D gene is TRBD1 (7 bases). Germline CDR1 is SGDLS and CDR2 is YYNGEE. The CDR3 runs 14 residues. Trimming took 3 bases from V and 8 from J, leaving 17 bases between them.